This T cell receptor (beta chain) emerged from a study of OX40 agonist ivuxolimab in advanced cancers. The wider study: Previous treatment with anti-PD-1, anti-PD-L1 or anti-CTLA-4 therapy was allowed; under 50% had received some.

Excluded were patients having autoimmune disease history or systemic immunosuppression. Using immunoSEQ multiplex PCR, the repertoire was profiled, and TCRdb retains in-frame clones only, with some absent. The profile shows 15,000 to 20,000 clones, 84% of them singletons. This clone appeared once. Antigen unknown. Overall study findings and caveats: Circulating CD4+ and CD8+ T cells showed clonal expansion by week 6 at 0.1 to 3.0 mg/kg.

The CDR3 is made up of 16 amino acids. In germline, CDR1 is SGDLS, CDR2 YYNGEE. J lost 0 bases, V lost 0 bases, and 5 bases had no gene match. The specimen was CD4+ or CD8+ T cells sorted from blood, collected in a trial of the OX40 agonist ivuxolimab. The clonotype was recovered from an adult with an advanced solid tumor such as melanoma, head and neck, liver or kidney cancer. This chain connects TRBV9 to TRBJ2-7, with 8 bases that match TRBD2. The CDR3: CASSVDSSGSSYEQYF. The CDR3 nucleotides are TGTGCCAGCAGCGTAGATTCGAGCGGGAGCTCCTACGAGCAGTACTTC.